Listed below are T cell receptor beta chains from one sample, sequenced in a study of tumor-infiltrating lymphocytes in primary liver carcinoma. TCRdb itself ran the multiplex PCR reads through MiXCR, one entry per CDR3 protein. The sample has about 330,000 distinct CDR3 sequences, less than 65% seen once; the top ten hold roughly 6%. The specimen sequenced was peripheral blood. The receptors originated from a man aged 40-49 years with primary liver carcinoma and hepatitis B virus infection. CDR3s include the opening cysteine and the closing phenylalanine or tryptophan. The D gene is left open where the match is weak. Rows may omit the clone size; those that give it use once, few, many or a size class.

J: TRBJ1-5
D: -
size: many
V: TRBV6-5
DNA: TGTGCCAGCAGACTGACAGGAATTAGCAATCAGCCCCAGCATTTT
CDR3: CASRLTGISNQPQHF

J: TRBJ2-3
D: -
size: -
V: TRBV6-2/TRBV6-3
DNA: TGTGCCAGCAGTGATTCAGATACGCAGTATTTT
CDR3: CASSDSDTQYF

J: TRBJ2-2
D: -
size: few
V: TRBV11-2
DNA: TGTACCAGCAGTTTAGTTGGCCTAAACACCGGGGAGCTGTTTTTT
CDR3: CTSSLVGLNTGELFF

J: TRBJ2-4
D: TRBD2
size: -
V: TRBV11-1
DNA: TGTGCCAGCAGCTTCGGGGGGGTAAACATTCAGTACTTC
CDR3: CASSFGGVNIQYF

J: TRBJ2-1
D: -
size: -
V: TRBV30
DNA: TGTGCCTTAACTGTTGGGGGACATGAGCAGTTATTC
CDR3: CALTVGGHEQLF

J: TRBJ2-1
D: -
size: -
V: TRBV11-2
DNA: TGTGCCAGCATATTATCAGGGAATGATCAGTTCTTC
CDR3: CASILSGNDQFF

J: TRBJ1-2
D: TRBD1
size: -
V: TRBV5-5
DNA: TGTGCCAGCAGCCCCCGGACAGGGGGTGCCAACGTCTACACCTTC
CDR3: CASSPRTGGANVYTF

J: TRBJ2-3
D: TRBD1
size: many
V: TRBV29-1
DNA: TGCAGCGTGGGTGGGACAGGGTTTCCAGATACGCAGTATTTT
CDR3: CSVGGTGFPDTQYF

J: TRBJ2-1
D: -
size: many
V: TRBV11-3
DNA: TGTGCCAGCAGCTTCGCGGATGAGCAGTTCTTC
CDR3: CASSFADEQFF

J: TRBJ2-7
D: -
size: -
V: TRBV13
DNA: TGTGCCAGCAGCTTAGCCCGGGGAGTCGAGCAGTACTTC
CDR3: CASSLARGVEQYF

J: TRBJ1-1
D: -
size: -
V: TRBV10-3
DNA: TGTGCCATCAGCGAAGTGGGGAGTACTGAAGCTTTCTTT
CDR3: CAISEVGSTEAFF

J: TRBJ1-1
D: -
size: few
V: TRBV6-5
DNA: TGTGCCAGCAGTTACTCTGACAGCTTCACTGAAGCTTTCTTT
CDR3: CASSYSDSFTEAFF

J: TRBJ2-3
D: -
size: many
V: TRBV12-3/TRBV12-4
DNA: TGTGCCACCCGACGTACTAGCACAGATACGCAGTATTTT
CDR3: CATRRTSTDTQYF

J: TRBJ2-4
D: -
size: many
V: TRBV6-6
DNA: TGTGCCAGCAGTGGCAGTGGGGACATTCAGTACTTC
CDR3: CASSGSGDIQYF

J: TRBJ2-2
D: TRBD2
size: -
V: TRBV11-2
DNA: TGTGCGAGCAGCTTAGATTGGCGGGAGCACACCGGGGAGCTGTTGTTT
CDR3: CASSLDWREHTGELLF

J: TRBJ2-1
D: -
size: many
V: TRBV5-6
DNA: TGTGCCAGCAGCCGAATACTAGTCCACTCTGAGCAGTTCTTC
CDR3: CASSRILVHSEQFF

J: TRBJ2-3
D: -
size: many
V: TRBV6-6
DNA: TGTGCCAGCAGTTACACGGGGCGTCCAGATACGCAGTATTTT
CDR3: CASSYTGRPDTQYF

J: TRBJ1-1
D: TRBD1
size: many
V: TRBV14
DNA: TGTGCCAGCAGCCATCGGACAGGCTACAACACTGAAGCTTTCTTT
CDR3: CASSHRTGYNTEAFF

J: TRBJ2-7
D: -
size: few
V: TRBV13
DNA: TGTGCCAGCAGCGGGGGAGGCCAGCCTGCCGAGCAGTACTTC
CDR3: CASSGGGQPAEQYF

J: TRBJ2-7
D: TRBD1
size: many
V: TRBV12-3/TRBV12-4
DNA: TGTGCCAGCAGTAGACAGGGTTGGGAGCAGTACTTC
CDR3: CASSRQGWEQYF

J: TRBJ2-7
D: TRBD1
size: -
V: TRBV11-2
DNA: TGTGCCGGCCGCAGGACAGGTGGTCCCTTCTACAAGCAGTACTTC
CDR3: CAGRRTGGPFYKQYF

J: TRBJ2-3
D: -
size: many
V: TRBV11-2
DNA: TGTGCCAGCAGCTTAGGGTCGTTCACAGATACGCAGTATTTT
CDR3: CASSLGSFTDTQYF

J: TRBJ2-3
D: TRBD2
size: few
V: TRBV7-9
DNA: TGTGCCAGCAGCGGACTAGCGGAGCTCACAGATACGCAGTATTTT
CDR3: CASSGLAELTDTQYF

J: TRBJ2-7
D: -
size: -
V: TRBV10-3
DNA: TGTGCCATCAGTGAATTCTGGCAAGAGCAGTACTTC
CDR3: CAISEFWQEQYF

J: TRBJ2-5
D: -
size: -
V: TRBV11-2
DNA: TGTGTCAGCAGCCGGGGCGAGACCCAGTACTTC
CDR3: CVSSRGETQYF

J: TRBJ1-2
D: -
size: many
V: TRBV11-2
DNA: TGTGCCCGCAGCTTAGGCCGGGCGGGGGACTATGGCTACACCTTC
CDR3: CARSLGRAGDYGYTF

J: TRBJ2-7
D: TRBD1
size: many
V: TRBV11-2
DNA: TGTGCCAGCAGCACAGGGGGAGGCCTCTACGAGCAGTACTTC
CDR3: CASSTGGGLYEQYF

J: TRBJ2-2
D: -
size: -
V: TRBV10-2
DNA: TGCGCCAGCAGGCAGGGGTCCGGGGAGCTGTATTTT
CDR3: CASRQGSGELYF

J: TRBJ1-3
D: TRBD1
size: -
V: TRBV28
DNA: TGTGCCAGCAGTCCCGGGACAGCTTTCTCTGGAAACACCATATATTTT
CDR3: CASSPGTAFSGNTIYF

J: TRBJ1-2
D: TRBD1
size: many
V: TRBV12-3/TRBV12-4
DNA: TGTGCCAGCAGTTTATCGGGACAGGGCACCTATGGCTACACCTTC
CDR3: CASSLSGQGTYGYTF

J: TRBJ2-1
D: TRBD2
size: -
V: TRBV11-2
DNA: TGTGTCAGCAGCTTAGGGGCCACTGATAGCGGGAGATTCGGTGAGCAGTTCTTC
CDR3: CVSSLGATDSGRFGEQFF

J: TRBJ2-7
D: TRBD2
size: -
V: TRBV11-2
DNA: TGTGCCAGCAGCTTACCGGGGACTAAGGTTGACGAGCAGTACTTC
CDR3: CASSLPGTKVDEQYF

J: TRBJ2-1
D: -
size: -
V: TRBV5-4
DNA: TGTGCCAGCAGCTTCACGAGCGGGCCCAATGAGCAGTTCTTC
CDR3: CASSFTSGPNEQFF

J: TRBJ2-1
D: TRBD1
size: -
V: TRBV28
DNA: TGTACCAGCAGCACTACAGGGGCCGCCGACAATGAGCAGTTCTTC
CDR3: CTSSTTGAADNEQFF

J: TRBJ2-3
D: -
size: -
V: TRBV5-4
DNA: TGTGCCAGCAGCTTTAGGGCGGAGAGCACAGATACGCAGTATTTT
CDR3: CASSFRAESTDTQYF

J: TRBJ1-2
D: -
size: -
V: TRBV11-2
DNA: TGTGCCAGCATGAACGAGGCTCTTTATGTCCACACCTTC
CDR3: CASMNEALYVHTF

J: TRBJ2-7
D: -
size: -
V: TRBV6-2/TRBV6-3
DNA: TGTGCCAGCAGACGTTCCGGGACCGCCTCCTACGAGCAGTACTTC
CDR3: CASRRSGTASYEQYF

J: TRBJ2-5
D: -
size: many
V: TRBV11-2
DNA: TGTGCCAGCAGCGCCCAGGGGGGTGTATTGGAGACCCAGTACTTC
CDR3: CASSAQGGVLETQYF

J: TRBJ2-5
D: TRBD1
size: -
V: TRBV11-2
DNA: TGTGCCAACAGCTTATGGACAGGGGGCTTTGGGGAGGCCCAGTACTTC
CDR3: CANSLWTGGFGEAQYF

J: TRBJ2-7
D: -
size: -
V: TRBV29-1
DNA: TGCAGCGTCGTGGTGCATGGACCGCTCACCCCCCCGCGCTACGAGCAGTACTTC
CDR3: CSVVVHGPLTPPRYEQYF

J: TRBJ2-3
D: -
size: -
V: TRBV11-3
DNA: TGTGCCAGCTCCGGGGGTTACACAGATACGCAGTATTTT
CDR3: CASSGGYTDTQYF

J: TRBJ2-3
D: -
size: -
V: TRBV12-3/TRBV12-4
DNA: TGTACCGGCAGTTCCCGGGAGACTAGCACAGATACGCAGTATTTT
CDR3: CTGSSRETSTDTQYF

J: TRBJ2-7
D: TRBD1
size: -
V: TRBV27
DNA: TGTGCCAGCAGGTGGACAGGGGGTTACGAGCAGTACTTC
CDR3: CASRWTGGYEQYF

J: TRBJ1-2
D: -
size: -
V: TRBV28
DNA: TGTGCCAGCAGCCTCCCTAGTGCAGGGGGCTACACCTTC
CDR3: CASSLPSAGGYTF

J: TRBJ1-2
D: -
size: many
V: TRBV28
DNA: TGTGCCAGCAGCCCAGAATTGTGGGGGCTCTATGGCTACACCTTC
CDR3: CASSPELWGLYGYTF

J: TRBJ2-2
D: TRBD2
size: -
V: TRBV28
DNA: TGTGCCAGCAGTCGAGGGAGGGCCGGCACCGGGGAGCTGTTTTTT
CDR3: CASSRGRAGTGELFF

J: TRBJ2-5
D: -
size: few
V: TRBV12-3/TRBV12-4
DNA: TGTGCCAGCAGTTCCCAGGGCCAAGGGACCCAGTACTTC
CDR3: CASSSQGQGTQYF

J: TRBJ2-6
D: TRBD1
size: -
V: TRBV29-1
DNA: TGCAGCGTTGAGGACAGGGCAAGTGGGGTCAACGTACTGACTTTC
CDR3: CSVEDRASGVNVLTF

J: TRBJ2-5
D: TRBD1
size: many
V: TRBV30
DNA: TGTGCCTGGAGTGTTAGGGGGACAGGGCGAGAGACCCAGTACTTC
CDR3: CAWSVRGTGRETQYF

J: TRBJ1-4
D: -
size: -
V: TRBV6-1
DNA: TGTGCCAGCAGTGAACTCGTGGAGGAAAAACTGTTTTTT
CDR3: CASSELVEEKLFF

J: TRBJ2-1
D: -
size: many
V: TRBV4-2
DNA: TGTGCCAGCAGCCAAGGGGGCAAGGCGAACCCCAATGAGCAGTTCTTC
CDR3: CASSQGGKANPNEQFF

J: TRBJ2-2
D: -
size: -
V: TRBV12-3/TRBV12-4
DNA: TGTGCCAGCACTTCCATTGCAGGGAACACCGGTGAGCTGTTTTTT
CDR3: CASTSIAGNTGELFF

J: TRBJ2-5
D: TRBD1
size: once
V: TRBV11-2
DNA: TGTGCCAGCACCGATTTAATAGGGACAGGGGAAGAGACCCAGTACTTC
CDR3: CASTDLIGTGEETQYF